This is a list of T cell receptor beta chains from one sample in a study of shared clonotypes between healthy human individuals. Assay: immunoSEQ multiplex PCR; the TCRdb copy retains only in-frame clones and omits some. The data show about 2.2 million clones, just over 90% seen once. Sequences were obtained from naive CD8+ T cells from PBMCs. The source is a man younger than 30 in good health. Some clones in this sample may be carry-over from other donors' samples. Each CDR3 is given with its conserved first and last residue. D genes are given only for firm matches. Clone size is not always given. Where it is, it says once, few, many or a class for expanded clones.

clone size,V gene,J gene,D gene,CDR3 DNA,CDR3 protein
NA,TRBV11-2,TRBJ2-7,NA,TGTGCCAGCAGCTTAGGGGGCCGGTACGAGCAGTACTTC,CASSLGGRYEQYF
NA,TRBV27,TRBJ2-7,TRBD2,TGTGCCAGCAGCGCCACTAGCGGGAGGGCCTACGAGCAGTACTTC,CASSATSGRAYEQYF
NA,TRBV5-4,TRBJ2-7,NA,TGTGCCAGCAGCTTGGAGGGCTACGAGCAGTACTTC,CASSLEGYEQYF
NA,TRBV21-1,TRBJ1-1,NA,TGTGCCAGCAGCGTTGACAGGTACACTGAAGCTTTCTTT,CASSVDRYTEAFF
NA,TRBV10-3,TRBJ1-2,TRBD1,TGTGCCATCAGTGAGTTGACAGGGGGGACGAACTATGGCTACACCTTC,CAISELTGGTNYGYTF
NA,TRBV9,TRBJ2-7,TRBD2,TGTGCCAGCAGCATTGGGACTAGCGGAACCTACGAGCAGTACTTC,CASSIGTSGTYEQYF
NA,TRBV9,TRBJ1-5,NA,TGTGCCAGCAGCCGGGCGGGAAGCAGCAATCAGCCCCAGCATTTT,CASSRAGSSNQPQHF
NA,TRBV2,TRBJ1-3,NA,TGTGCCAGCAGTGAAAAGGTCTCTGGAAACACCATATATTTT,CASSEKVSGNTIYF
NA,TRBV5-4,TRBJ2-2,TRBD2,TGTGCCAGCAGCTTTGGGGGAGGGCCGGTCACCGGGGAGCTGTTTTTT,CASSFGGGPVTGELFF
NA,TRBV15,TRBJ2-1,TRBD2,TGTGCCACCAGCAGAGACGGCGGGAGCTCCTACAATGAGCAGTTCTTC,CATSRDGGSSYNEQFF
NA,TRBV15,TRBJ2-7,TRBD1,TGTGCCACCAGCAGAGATAGGGGGCGCGTCCACGAGCAGTACTTC,CATSRDRGRVHEQYF
NA,TRBV28,TRBJ1-2,NA,TGTGCCAGCAGTTTAAAGAACTATGGCTACACCTTC,CASSLKNYGYTF
few,TRBV2,TRBJ1-5,NA,TGTGCCAGCAGTGCAGGGAGCAATCAGCCCCAGCATTTT,CASSAGSNQPQHF
NA,TRBV19,TRBJ2-1,NA,TGTGCCAGTAGGGTAGTCCACCCTTCACCCTACAATGAGCAGTTCTTC,CASRVVHPSPYNEQFF
NA,TRBV2,TRBJ2-2,NA,TGTGCCAGCAGTGAAGCGGAGCCGGAGGCTTCTTTTGCCGGGGAGCTGTTTTTT,CASSEAEPEASFAGELFF
NA,TRBV28,TRBJ1-5,NA,TGTGCCAGCGACCTAGTTTTGACAAGTCAGCCCCAGCATTTT,CASDLVLTSQPQHF
NA,TRBV13,TRBJ1-1,TRBD1,TGTGCCAGCAGCGTATCCGGGACAGGGTACACTGAAGCTTTCTTT,CASSVSGTGYTEAFF
once,TRBV7-6,TRBJ2-1,TRBD2,TGTGCCAGCAGCTTAGCCTTAGCGGGAGTGGTCCTGAATGAGCAGTTCTTC,CASSLALAGVVLNEQFF
NA,TRBV7-9,TRBJ2-1,NA,TGTGCCAGCAGCTTAGCCAACTACAATGAGCAGTTCTTC,CASSLANYNEQFF
NA,TRBV5-6,TRBJ1-1,TRBD1,TGTGCCAGCAGGACAGGGAAGGTCACTGAAGCTTTCTTT,CASRTGKVTEAFF
NA,TRBV7-9,TRBJ2-1,NA,TGTGCCAGCAGCAAGACAGGTGCGTGGAATGAGCAGTTCTTC,CASSKTGAWNEQFF
once,TRBV5-8,TRBJ2-5,NA,TGTGCCAGCAGCTTTAGGTCCTTACAAGAGACCCAGTACTTC,CASSFRSLQETQYF
NA,TRBV7-8,TRBJ2-1,NA,TGTGCCAGCAGCTTAGCACTCTATGAGCAGTTCTTC,CASSLALYEQFF
NA,TRBV18,TRBJ1-3,NA,TGTGCCAGCTCACCAGATTTCAGACTAAGCTCTGGAAACACCATATATTTT,CASSPDFRLSSGNTIYF
NA,TRBV15,TRBJ2-5,NA,TGTGCCACCTCCGGGGGGCTTTCGGGAGAGACCCAGTACTTC,CATSGGLSGETQYF
NA,TRBV28,TRBJ2-1,TRBD1,TGTGCCAGCAGCCCCCGGGACAGGGTCTACAATGAGCAGTTCTTC,CASSPRDRVYNEQFF
NA,TRBV23-1,TRBJ2-1,NA,TGCGCCAGCAGCCTGAGGGGGGACACCTGGGGCAATGAGCAGTTCTTC,CASSLRGDTWGNEQFF
NA,TRBV10-1,TRBJ1-1,NA,TGCGCCAGCAGTGAGGGGGACACTGAAGCTTTCTTT,CASSEGDTEAFF
NA,TRBV29-1,TRBJ2-1,NA,TGCAGCGTAACCGACTACAATGAGCAGTTCTTC,CSVTDYNEQFF
NA,TRBV4-2,TRBJ1-1,NA,TGTGCCAGCAGCCCGGGTTGGATCACTGAAGCTTTCTTT,CASSPGWITEAFF
many,TRBV4-2,TRBJ2-7,TRBD2,TGTGCCAGCAGCCAAGATAGCGGGAGCTCCTACGAGCAGTACTTC,CASSQDSGSSYEQYF
NA,TRBV27,TRBJ2-7,NA,TGTGCCAGCAGTCCGAGTTTGGGGGTAACCTCCCACGAGCAGTACTTC,CASSPSLGVTSHEQYF
NA,TRBV6-4,TRBJ2-1,NA,TGTGCCACACGCCGGGACGGAACCTACAATGAGCAGTTCTTC,CATRRDGTYNEQFF
NA,TRBV5-4,TRBJ2-7,TRBD1,TGTGCCAGCAGCTTCTTTGGGACAGGGGGCGAGCAGTACTTC,CASSFFGTGGEQYF
NA,TRBV7-2,TRBJ2-4,NA,TGTGCCAGCAGCTACGGACCCGTAAACATTCAGTACTTC,CASSYGPVNIQYF
NA,TRBV27,TRBJ2-7,NA,TGTGCCAGCGGGCTGGGGAACACTTACGAGCAGTACTTC,CASGLGNTYEQYF
NA,TRBV27,TRBJ1-2,NA,TGTGCCAGCAGTTTATTGGGGGAGCCTGGCTACACCTTC,CASSLLGEPGYTF
NA,TRBV27,TRBJ2-7,NA,TGTGCCAGCAGTTTCGGGCTTCTCCCGGGCTACGAGCAGTACTTC,CASSFGLLPGYEQYF
few,TRBV11-2,TRBJ2-1,NA,TGTGCCAGCAGCTTGGCGGGGAATGAGCAGTTCTTC,CASSLAGNEQFF
NA,TRBV4-1,TRBJ2-2,TRBD2,TGCGCCAGCCGAAAAGCTAGCGGTTCGAACACCGGGGAGCTGTTTTTT,CASRKASGSNTGELFF
NA,TRBV7-2,TRBJ2-7,NA,TGTGCCAGCAGCTTTGGGTCGGTGACAGCCGCCTCCTACGAGCAGTACTTC,CASSFGSVTAASYEQYF
NA,TRBV10-3,TRBJ2-3,TRBD2,TGTGCCACCTTAAGGGCTAGCGGGAGTCTAGATACGCAGTATTTT,CATLRASGSLDTQYF
NA,TRBV7-9,TRBJ2-3,NA,TGTGCCAGCAGCCAGAGACAGACTCGTGGCACAGATACGCAGTATTTT,CASSQRQTRGTDTQYF
once,TRBV29-1,TRBJ2-7,TRBD1,TGCAGCGTTTCCGGGACAGGGGCGCCCTACGAGCAGTACTTC,CSVSGTGAPYEQYF
NA,TRBV30,TRBJ2-3,NA,TGTGCCTGGAGTGTTGGGACGGTCACAGATACGCAGTATTTT,CAWSVGTVTDTQYF
NA,TRBV6-1,TRBJ1-6,NA,TGTGCCAGCAGTAACCGGGACGGGAATTCACCCCTCCACTTT,CASSNRDGNSPLHF
once,TRBV15,TRBJ2-3,NA,TGTGCCACCAGCAGGGCCACCACAGATACGCAGTATTTT,CATSRATTDTQYF
NA,TRBV15,TRBJ2-7,TRBD1,TGTGCCACCAGCGCCGGGACAGGGGCCTACGAGCAGTACTTC,CATSAGTGAYEQYF
once,TRBV11-2,TRBJ2-7,NA,TGTGCCAGCAGCTTAGCGGCAGGTTGGGGCTACGAGCAGTACTTC,CASSLAAGWGYEQYF
NA,TRBV4-3,TRBJ2-7,TRBD1,TGCGCCAGCAGCCAAGTCACAGGGGTGGCCCACTACGAGCAGTACTTC,CASSQVTGVAHYEQYF
NA,TRBV7-8,TRBJ1-1,NA,TGTGCCAGCAGCCCCACGTCGGGGGCTGGGGGAACTGAAGCTTTCTTT,CASSPTSGAGGTEAFF
NA,TRBV28,TRBJ1-3,NA,TGTGCCAGCAGTTCCCCAGGGTACTCTGGAAACACCATATATTTT,CASSSPGYSGNTIYF
NA,TRBV27,TRBJ2-7,TRBD1,TGTGCCAGCAGCCTTCCGGGACAGGCGAACTACGAGCAGTACTTC,CASSLPGQANYEQYF
NA,TRBV10-2,TRBJ2-7,TRBD2,TGCGCCAGCAGCCCCCCCCTACTAGCGCGAGAGGCCTACGAGCAGTACTTC,CASSPPLLAREAYEQYF
NA,TRBV7-2,TRBJ2-7,TRBD2,TGTGCCAGCAGCTTAGGCTGGAGCGGGAGCTCCTACGAGCAGTACTTC,CASSLGWSGSSYEQYF